This TCR beta chain was found in a study of blood T cell repertoires in COVID-19. Study-wide context: The United States, Italy and Spain provided the acute and convalescent COVID-19 samples.

The germline gives CDR1 LNHDA, CDR2 SQIVND (reference sequence). The CDR3 sequence is 12 residues long. V was trimmed by 2 bases and J by 4 bases, leaving 4 bases between them. Here immunoSEQ multiplex PCR was the method, and the copy in TCRdb shows in-frame clones only, minus some. Here the sample spans about 190,000 clones, approximately 90% being singletons. What was sequenced was peripheral blood. The chain combines TRBV19 with TRBJ2-3; no reliable D call. The clonotype was recovered from a man aged 35-49 years with active or convalescent COVID-19. DNA for the CDR3: TGTGCCAGTAGTATAAGCGCAGATACGCAGTATTTT. It translates to CASSISADTQYF.